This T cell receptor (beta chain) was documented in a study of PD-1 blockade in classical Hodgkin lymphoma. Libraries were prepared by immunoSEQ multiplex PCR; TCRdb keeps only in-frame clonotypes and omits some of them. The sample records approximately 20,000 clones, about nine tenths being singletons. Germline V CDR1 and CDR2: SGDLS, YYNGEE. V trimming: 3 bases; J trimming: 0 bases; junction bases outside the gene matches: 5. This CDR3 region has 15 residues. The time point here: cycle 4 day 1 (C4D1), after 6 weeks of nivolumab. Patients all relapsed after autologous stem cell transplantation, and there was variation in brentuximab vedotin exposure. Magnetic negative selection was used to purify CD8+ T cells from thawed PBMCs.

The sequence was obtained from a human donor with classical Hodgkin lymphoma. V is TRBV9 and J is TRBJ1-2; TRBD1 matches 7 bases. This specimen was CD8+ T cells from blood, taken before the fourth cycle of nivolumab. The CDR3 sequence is CASSDGTAANYGYTF. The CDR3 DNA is TGTGCCAGCAGCGACGGGACAGCTGCTAACTATGGCTACACCTTC.